A single sample is the source of the 5 T cell receptor beta chains below, sequenced in a study of beta chain features in type 1 diabetes. The isolated RNA, all of it, was reverse transcribed, so expressed TCRB transcripts were what got sequenced. Generated by immunoSEQ multiplex PCR, the TCRdb table keeps only in-frame clones and is missing some. The table records over 350,000 clones, about 15% of them present only once. The sample comprised naive CD4+ T cells from blood. The receptors stem from a woman under 30 in good health.

The V gene is TRBV30, the J gene TRBJ2-1; D remains unclear. V was shortened by 1 base and J by 0 bases, with 10 bases between the two germline ends. CDR3 length: 15 amino acids. Germline values: CDR1 GTSNPN, CDR2 SVGIG (reference sequence). CDR3 in amino acids: CAWSGWRSSYNEQFF. CDR3 nucleotides: TGTGCCTGGAGTGGGTGGCGGAGCTCCTACAATGAGCAGTTCTTC.

This rearrangement joins TRBV7-3 to TRBJ2-3; a possible D gene is TRBD2 (7 bases). Trimming removed 2 bases at V and 3 bases at J, with 21 bases between. The CDR3 length is 18 residues. Germline lookup yields CDR1 SGHTA and CDR2 FQGTGA. Written as DNA, the CDR3 is TGTGCCAGCAGCTTATTCCCGGGAGCGGGGCAGGGGACAGATACGCAGTATTTT. Translated: CASSLFPGAGQGTDTQYF.

There are a few counts of this clone. The chain combines TRBV5-1 with TRBJ2-6; D gene unclear. CDR3 length: 15 amino acids. The V end lost 1 base, the J end lost 1 base, and 6 bases lay between the germline ends. The germline CDR1 and CDR2 sequences are SGHRS and YFSETQ. The CDR3 sequence is CASSLFSSGANVLTF. The DNA for the CDR3 is TGCGCCAGCAGCTTGTTCAGTTCTGGGGCCAACGTCCTGACTTTC.

This clone was observed a few times. J is TRBJ2-1 and V is TRBV29-1; D remains unclear. The CDR3 consists of 12 residues. Trimming took 2 bases from V and 6 from J, leaving 8 bases between them. Germline lookup yields CDR1 SQVTM and CDR2 ANQGSEA. CDR3 in amino acids: CSVERLVNEQFF. The DNA for the CDR3 is TGCAGCGTTGAAAGGCTAGTCAATGAGCAGTTCTTC.

This clone was counted a few times. The CDR3 protein is CASSYSPSGTYNEQFF. In DNA, the CDR3 is TGTGCCAGCAGTTACTCTCCTAGCGGGACCTACAATGAGCAGTTCTTC. The chain carries TRBV6-5 and TRBJ2-1; 9 nucleotides align to TRBD2. CDR1 is MNHEY and CDR2 is SVGAGI in the germline V gene. V shed 0 bases and J 2 bases; nucleotides not matched to a gene: 2. There are 16 residues in the CDR3.